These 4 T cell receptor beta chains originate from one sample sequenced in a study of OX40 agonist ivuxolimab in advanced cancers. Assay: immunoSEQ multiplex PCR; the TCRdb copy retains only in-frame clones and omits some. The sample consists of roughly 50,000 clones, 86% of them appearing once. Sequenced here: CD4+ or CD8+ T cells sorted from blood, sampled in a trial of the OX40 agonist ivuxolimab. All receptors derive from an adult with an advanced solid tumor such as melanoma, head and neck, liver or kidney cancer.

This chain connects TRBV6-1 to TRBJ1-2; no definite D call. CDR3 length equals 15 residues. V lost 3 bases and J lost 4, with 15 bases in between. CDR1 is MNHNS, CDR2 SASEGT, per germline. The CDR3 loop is CASSELFPPSYGYTF. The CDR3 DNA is TGTGCCAGCAGTGAGCTGTTTCCGCCGAGCTATGGCTACACCTTC.

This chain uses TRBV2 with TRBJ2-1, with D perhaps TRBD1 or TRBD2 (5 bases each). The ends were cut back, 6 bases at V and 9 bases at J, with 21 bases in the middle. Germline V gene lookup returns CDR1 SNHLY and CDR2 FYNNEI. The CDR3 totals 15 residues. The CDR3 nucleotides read TGTGCCAGCAGGGGGACGTCATACATCCGAGGTGAGCAGTTCTTC. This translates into CASRGTSYIRGEQFF. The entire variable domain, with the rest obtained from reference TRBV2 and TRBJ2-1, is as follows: EPEVTQTPSHQVTQMGQEVILRCVPISNHLYFYWYRQILGQKVEFLVSFYNNEISEKSEIFDDQFSVERPDGSNFTLKIRSTKLEDSAMYFCASRGTSYIRGEQFFGPGTRLTVL.

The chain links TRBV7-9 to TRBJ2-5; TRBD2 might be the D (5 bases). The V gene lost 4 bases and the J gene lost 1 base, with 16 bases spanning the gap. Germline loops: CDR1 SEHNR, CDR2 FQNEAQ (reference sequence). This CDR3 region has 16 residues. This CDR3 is CASSSTERRIQETQYF. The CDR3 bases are TGTGCCAGCAGCTCCACTGAACGGAGGATCCAAGAGACCCAGTACTTC. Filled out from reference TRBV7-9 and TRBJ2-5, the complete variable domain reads DTGVSQNPRHKITKRGQNVTFRCDPISEHNRLYWYRQTLGQGPEFLTYFQNEAQLEKSRLLSDRFSAERPKGSFSTLEIQRTEQGDSAMYLCASSSTERRIQETQYFGPGTRLLVL.

The CDR3 here is CASSNPRSSSYNEQFF. The CDR3 bases are TGTGCCAGTAGCAACCCCCGGTCCTCTTCCTACAATGAGCAGTTCTTC. The rearrangement joins TRBV19 to TRBJ2-1; no clear D. The CDR3 extends over 16 amino acids. Germline values: CDR1 LNHDA, CDR2 SQIVND (reference sequence). V was trimmed by 6 bases and J by 1 base, leaving 16 bases between them.